These 26 T cell receptor beta chains were sequenced from one sample in a study of T-cell memory formation after mild COVID-19. Using its own MiXCR run on the 5' RACE reads, TCRdb lists one record per CDR3 protein. The sample comprises 90,000 to 120,000 distinct CDR3 sequences, roughly 14% of which are singletons, and roughly 40% rests with the top ten. The sample was PBMCs or a T cell subset sorted from them (not recorded which). Receptor source: a man between 18 and 29 years old who had mild COVID-19 (a few samples of this study predate the infection). Cell type and time point are not known.

The chain is built from TRBV10-3 and TRBJ2-6; D is unclear. Germline CDR1 reads ENHRY; CDR2 reads SYGVKD. CDR3 length: 17 amino acids. The V gene lost 0 bases and the J gene lost 11 bases, with 20 bases spanning the gap. Written as DNA, the CDR3 is TGTGCCATCAGTGAGTCGAAGTCGCCAGGCCCCTCGGACGTCCTGACTTTC. As protein: CAISESKSPGPSDVLTF.

The genes are TRBV20-1 and TRBJ2-2; D might be TRBD1 or TRBD2, each matching 5 bases. The CDR3 contains 13 residues. Germline V gene sequence: CDR1 DFQATT, CDR2 SNEGSKA (reference sequence). Trimming left V 0 bases short and J 7 bases short, with 9 bases between. The CDR3 nucleotides are TGCAGTGCTAGAGATGGGGGAAGCGGGGAGCTGTTTTTT. Its protein is CSARDGGSGELFF.

This sequence joins TRBV27 and TRBJ1-5; D ambiguous. The CDR3 spans 15 residues. Trimming left V 0 bases short and J 1 base short, with 7 bases between. CDR1 and CDR2 (germline): MNHEY, SMNVEV (reference sequence). In DNA form, the CDR3 reads TGTGCCAGCAGTTTATCTGGACGCAGCAATCAGCCCCAGCATTTT. This encodes CASSLSGRSNQPQHF.

The rearrangement uses TRBV7-6 and TRBJ2-1; D is perhaps TRBD1 or TRBD2 (6 bases each). Germline CDR1 is SGHVS and CDR2 is FNYEAQ. V was cut by 5 bases and J by 4 bases, with 15 bases left in between. CDR3 size: 15 residues. The CDR3 DNA follows: TGTGCCAGCAGCCCCGTGGGGGGCCGATACAATGAGCAGTTCTTC. It yields the protein CASSPVGGRYNEQFF.

In its sample, this clonotype was seen a few times. The rearrangement uses TRBV7-8 and TRBJ1-2; D not resolved. Germline-derived CDR1 and CDR2 are SGHVS and FQNEAQ. V was pared by 4 bases and J by 6 bases, with 18 bases between. The CDR3 contains 15 residues. This CDR3 reads CASSSPVVEVNGYTF. Written as DNA, the CDR3 is TGTGCCAGCAGCTCCCCCGTTGTGGAAGTTAATGGCTACACCTTC.

The sample holds a few counts of this clonotype. V and J are TRBV2 and TRBJ2-7; D is unresolved. Germline CDR1 and CDR2: SNHLY and FYNNEI. The CDR3 has 16 residues. The germline V and J ends were trimmed by 4 bases and 1 base, with 17 bases remaining between them. The CDR3 here is CASSGPGGVESYEQYV. The CDR3 nucleotides are TGTGCCAGCAGTGGGCCAGGTGGGGTGGAATCCTACGAGCAGTACGTC.

The genes are TRBV6-2 or TRBV6-3 and TRBJ2-7, with unresolved D. The CDR3 consists of 11 residues. V gave up 4 bases and J gave up 4 bases, with 5 bases separating them. In germline, CDR1 is MNHEY, CDR2 SVGEGT. The CDR3 nucleotides read TGTGCCAGCAGTTGGCGTTACGAGCAGTACTTC. It translates to CASSWRYEQYF.

The J gene is TRBJ2-1, the V gene TRBV7-8, with a possible D match to TRBD2 (6 bases). The CDR3 is 17 residues long. Looked up from germline, CDR1 is SGHVS and CDR2 is FQNEAQ. With 5 bases removed from V and 0 bases from J, the gap between germline ends came to 17 bases. In DNA, the CDR3 is TGTGCCAGCAGCCTATGGCCGGCGGGGAGCTCCTACAATGAGCAGTTCTTC. It codes for CASSLWPAGSSYNEQFF.

This clonotype was counted only a few times. The V gene is TRBV6-5, the J gene TRBJ2-7, with 7 bases aligning to TRBD1. This CDR3 region has 15 residues. V shed 6 bases, J shed 3 bases, and the junction held 11 bases outside the gene matches. Germline V gene sequence: CDR1 MNHEY, CDR2 SVGAGI. The CDR3 DNA follows: TGTGCCAGCAGATCGGGACAGACGGTCATCTACGAGCAGTACTTC. It specifies CASRSGQTVIYEQYF.

The chain combines TRBV7-8 with TRBJ2-1, with D hard to call. Trimming stripped 5 bases from V and 8 bases from J, with 7 bases between. Germline-derived CDR1 and CDR2 are SGHVS and FQNEAQ. The CDR3 contains 11 residues. CDR3 residues: CASSLWDEQFF. The DNA of the CDR3 is TGTGCCAGCAGCCTTTGGGATGAGCAGTTCTTC.

This chain connects TRBV11-2 to TRBJ2-1, with TRBD1 matching 7 bases. Trimming at V came to 4 bases and at J to 7 bases, leaving 10 bases not matched to a gene. This CDR3 contains 15 residues. The germline V gene has CDR1 SGHAT and CDR2 FQNNGV. DNA of the CDR3: TGTGCCAGCAGCTGGAACGACAGGGTTGGTAATGAGCAGTTCTTC. Translating it yields CASSWNDRVGNEQFF.

V usage is TRBV18 and J usage is TRBJ1-1, with D possibly matching TRBD1 (5 bases). There are 16 residues in the CDR3. Trimming pared 2 bases from V and 1 base from J, leaving 14 bases between. CDR1 is KGHSH and CDR2 is LQKENI in the germline V gene. CDR3: CASSPALAQGNTEAFF. CDR3 nucleotide sequence: TGTGCCAGCTCACCAGCCCTGGCTCAGGGGAACACTGAAGCTTTCTTT.

The genes are TRBV5-8 and TRBJ2-7; either TRBD1 or TRBD2 may supply D (5 bases each). CDR1 SGHTS and CDR2 YDEGEE come from the germline V gene. The CDR3 is made up of 15 amino acids. V shed 2 bases and J shed 3 bases, with 15 bases lying between them. CDR3 residues: CASSLPWDGYYEQYV. In DNA form, the CDR3 reads TGTGCCAGCAGCTTACCATGGGACGGATACTACGAGCAGTACGTC.

The gene calls are TRBV6-6 and TRBJ2-2; D uncertain. CDR1 is MNHNY and CDR2 is SVGAGI in the germline V gene (reference sequence). V lost 0 bases and J 6 bases, leaving 8 bases between the germline ends. This CDR3 comprises 14 residues. The CDR3 region is CASSYSNGAGELFF. In DNA form, the CDR3 reads TGTGCCAGCAGTTACTCAAATGGGGCCGGGGAGCTGTTTTTT.

This clonotype has ten or more counts. The chain employs TRBV12-3 or TRBV12-4 and TRBJ1-1; D ambiguous. With 1 base removed from V and 4 bases from J, the gap between germline ends came to 4 bases. The length of the CDR3 is 12 residues. CDR3 in amino acids: CASSLDGTEAFF. In DNA, the CDR3 is TGTGCCAGCAGTTTAGATGGCACTGAAGCTTTCTTT.

This rearrangement joins TRBV20-1 to TRBJ2-1; D might be TRBD1 (5 bases). This CDR3 region has 16 residues. Germline V gives CDR1 DFQATT, CDR2 SNEGSKA (reference sequence). With 6 bases removed from V and 0 bases from J, the gap between germline ends came to 18 bases. In DNA form, the CDR3 reads TGCAGTGCCCCCCCGTGGGGCAGCAGCTCCTACAATGAGCAGTTCTTC. Encoded protein: CSAPPWGSSSYNEQFF.

In its sample, this clonotype was seen a few times. CDR3 bases: TGTGCCAGCAGCCCCCGATACGCCGAGCAGTACTTC. This codes for CASSPRYAEQYF. The chain uses TRBV7-2 and TRBJ2-7; D unresolved. From germline, CDR1 is SGHTA and CDR2 FQGNSA. Trimming took 5 bases from V and 6 from J, leaving 11 bases between them. The CDR3 has 12 residues. The full variable domain, its missing parts supplied by reference TRBV7-2 and TRBJ2-7, is GAGVSQSPSNKVTEKGKDVELRCDPISGHTALYWYRQSLGQGLEFLIYFQGNSAPDKSGLPSDRFSAERTGGSVSTLTIQRTQQEDSAVYLCASSPRYAEQYFGPGTRLTVT.

This clonotype was seen ten or more times. The V call is TRBV5-1, the J call TRBJ2-7; TRBD1 agrees at 8 bases. Germline V lookup: CDR1 SGHRS, CDR2 YFSETQ. Trimming took 4 bases from V and 5 from J; bases not matched to a gene: 8. The CDR3 has 14 amino acids. CDR3 protein: CASSLRTGRNEQYF. Here the CDR3 DNA reads TGCGCCAGCAGCCTCAGGACAGGGAGGAACGAGCAGTACTTC.

The chain links TRBV6-5 to TRBJ2-7, with 9 bases lining up with TRBD2. This CDR3 has 13 amino acids. Germline trimming cut 8 bases from V and 3 bases from J; bases unmatched to any gene: 5. CDR1 and CDR2 from the germline V gene are MNHEY and SVGAGI. The CDR3 coding sequence is TGTGCCAGCGCGGGGGGGGGTAGCTACGAGCAGTACTTC. Encoded protein: CASAGGGSYEQYF.

The rearrangement uses TRBV5-4 and TRBJ1-1; TRBD1 is a possible D gene (6 bases). Germline CDR1 reads SGHNT; CDR2 reads YYREEE (reference sequence). Trimming stripped 4 bases from V and 9 bases from J, with 25 bases between. The CDR3 contains 16 residues. The CDR3 DNA sequence: TGTGCCAGCAGCCCCACCGGCACTGGTCCGGGGGCCCAAGCTTTCTTT. Its translation is CASSPTGTGPGAQAFF.

This clonotype was recorded a few times. V and J are TRBV5-4 and TRBJ2-1; 7 nucleotides line up with TRBD1. The J segment lost 3 bases and the V segment lost 4 bases, leaving 7 bases of the junction unmatched. Per the germline V gene, CDR1 is SGHNT and CDR2 is YYREEE (reference sequence). The CDR3 runs to 15 residues. The CDR3 is CASSPPGQNYNEQFF. CDR3 DNA sequence: TGTGCCAGCAGCCCCCCGGGACAGAACTACAATGAGCAGTTCTTC.

A remark on this clonotype: The junction does not match germline at one end; this may be a read error. The rearrangement joins TRBV6-1 to TRBJ2-3, with TRBD1 matching over 12 bases. Germline lookup yields CDR1 MNHNS and CDR2 SASEGT. The CDR3 is made up of 16 amino acids. This CDR3 is CASSGSGTGGTDTQYF. CDR3 in DNA: TGTGCCAGCAGTGGATCCGGGACAGGGGGCACGGATACGCAGTATTTT.

This clonotype has only a few counts. This chain uses TRBV6-2 or TRBV6-3 with TRBJ2-7; D is unclear. The CDR3 spans 12 residues. V lost 5 bases to trimming and J lost 6 bases, with 11 bases between them. CDR1 is MNHEY and CDR2 is SVGEGT in the germline V gene. As DNA, the CDR3 is TGTGCCAGCAGTCGTCTCCTCCTCGAGCAGTACTTC. This gives the protein CASSRLLLEQYF.

This chain connects TRBV5-6 to TRBJ1-1, with unresolved D. CDR1 and CDR2 from the germline V gene are SGHDT and YYEEEE. CDR3 length equals 12 residues. The V and J ends lost 2 bases and 4 bases respectively, with 6 bases between them. This CDR3 is CASSLLSTEAFF. The CDR3, as DNA: TGTGCCAGCAGCTTACTCAGCACTGAAGCTTTCTTT.

The table lists this clonotype with a few counts. The rearrangement uses TRBV6-6 and TRBJ2-7; D unclear. The CDR3 loop spans 13 amino acids. V gave up 7 bases and J gave up 0 bases, with 10 bases separating them. From germline, CDR1 is MNHNY and CDR2 SVGAGI (reference sequence). The CDR3 coding sequence is TGTGCCAGCACCGCAGGCGCCTCCTACGAGCAGTACTTC. Protein sequence: CASTAGASYEQYF.

V and J are TRBV20-1 and TRBJ1-1; the match to TRBD1 covers 7 bases. The CDR3 extends over 17 amino acids. Germline CDR1 and CDR2: DFQATT and SNEGSKA (reference sequence). V dropped 2 bases and J dropped 0; count of bases not matched to a gene: 12. The CDR3 is CSARFSGQATLNTEAFF. DNA for the CDR3: TGCAGTGCTAGATTCTCCGGACAGGCGACATTGAACACTGAAGCTTTCTTT.